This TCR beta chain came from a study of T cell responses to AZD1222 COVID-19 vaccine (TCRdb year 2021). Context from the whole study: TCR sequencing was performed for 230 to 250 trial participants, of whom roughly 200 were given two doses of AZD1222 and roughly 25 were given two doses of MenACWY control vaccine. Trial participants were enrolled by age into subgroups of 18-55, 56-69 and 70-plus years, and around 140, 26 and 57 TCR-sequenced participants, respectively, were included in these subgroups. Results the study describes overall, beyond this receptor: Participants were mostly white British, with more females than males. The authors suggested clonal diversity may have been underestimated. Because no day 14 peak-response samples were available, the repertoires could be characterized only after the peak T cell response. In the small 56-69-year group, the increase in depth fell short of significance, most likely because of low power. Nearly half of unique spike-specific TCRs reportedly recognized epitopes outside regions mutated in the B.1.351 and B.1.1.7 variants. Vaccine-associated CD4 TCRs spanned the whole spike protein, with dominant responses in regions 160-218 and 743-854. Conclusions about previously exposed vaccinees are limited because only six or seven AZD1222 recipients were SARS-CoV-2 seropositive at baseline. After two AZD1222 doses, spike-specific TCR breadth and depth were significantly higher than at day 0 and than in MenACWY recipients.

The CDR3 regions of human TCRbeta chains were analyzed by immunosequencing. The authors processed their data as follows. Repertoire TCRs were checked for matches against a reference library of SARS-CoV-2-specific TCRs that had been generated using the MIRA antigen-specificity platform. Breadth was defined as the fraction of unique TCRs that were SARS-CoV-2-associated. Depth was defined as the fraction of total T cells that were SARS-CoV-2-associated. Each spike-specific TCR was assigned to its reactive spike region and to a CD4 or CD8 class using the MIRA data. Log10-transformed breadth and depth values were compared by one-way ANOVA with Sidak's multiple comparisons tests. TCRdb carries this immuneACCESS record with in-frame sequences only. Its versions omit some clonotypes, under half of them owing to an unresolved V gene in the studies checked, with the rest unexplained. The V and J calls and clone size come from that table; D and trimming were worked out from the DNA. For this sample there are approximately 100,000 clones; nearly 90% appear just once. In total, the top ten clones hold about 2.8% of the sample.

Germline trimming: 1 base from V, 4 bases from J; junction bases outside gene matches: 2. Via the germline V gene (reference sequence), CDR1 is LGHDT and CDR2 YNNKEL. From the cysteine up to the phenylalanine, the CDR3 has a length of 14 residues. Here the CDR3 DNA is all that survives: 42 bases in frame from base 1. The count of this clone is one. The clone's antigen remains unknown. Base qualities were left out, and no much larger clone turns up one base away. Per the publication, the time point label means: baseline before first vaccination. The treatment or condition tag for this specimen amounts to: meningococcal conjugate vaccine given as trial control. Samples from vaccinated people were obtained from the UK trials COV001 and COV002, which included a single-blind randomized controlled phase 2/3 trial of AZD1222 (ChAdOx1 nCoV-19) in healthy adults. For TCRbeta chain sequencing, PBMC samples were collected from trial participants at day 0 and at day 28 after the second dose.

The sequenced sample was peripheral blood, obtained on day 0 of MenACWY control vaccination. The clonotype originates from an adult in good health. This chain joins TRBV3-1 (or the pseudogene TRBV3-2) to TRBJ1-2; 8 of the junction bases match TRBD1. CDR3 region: CASSQGTGTYGYTF. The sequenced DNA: TGTGCCAGCAGCCAAGGGACAGGGACCTATGGCTACACCTTC.